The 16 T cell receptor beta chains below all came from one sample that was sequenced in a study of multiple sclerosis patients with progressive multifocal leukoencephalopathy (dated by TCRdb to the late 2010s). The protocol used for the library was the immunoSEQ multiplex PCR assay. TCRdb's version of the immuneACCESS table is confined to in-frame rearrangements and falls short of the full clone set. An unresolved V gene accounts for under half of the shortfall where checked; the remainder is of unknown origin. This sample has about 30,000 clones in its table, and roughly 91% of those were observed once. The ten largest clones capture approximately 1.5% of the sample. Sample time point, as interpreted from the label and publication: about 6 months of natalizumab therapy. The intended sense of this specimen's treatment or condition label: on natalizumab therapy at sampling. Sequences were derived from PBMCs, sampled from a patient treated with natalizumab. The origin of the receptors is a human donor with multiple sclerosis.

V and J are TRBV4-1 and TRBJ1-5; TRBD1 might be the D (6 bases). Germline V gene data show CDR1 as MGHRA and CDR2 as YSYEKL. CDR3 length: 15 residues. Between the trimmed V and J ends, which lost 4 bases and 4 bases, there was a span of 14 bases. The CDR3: CASSRDRDNNQPQHF. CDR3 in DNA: TGCGCCAGCAGCCGAGACCGGGACAATAATCAGCCCCAGCATTTT.

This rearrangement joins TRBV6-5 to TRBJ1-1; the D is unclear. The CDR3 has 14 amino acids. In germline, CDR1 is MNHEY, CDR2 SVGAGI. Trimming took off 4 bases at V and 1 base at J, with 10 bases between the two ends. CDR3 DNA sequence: TGTGCCAGCAGTTCCAGGACCGGGAACACTGAAGCTTTCTTT. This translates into CASSSRTGNTEAFF.

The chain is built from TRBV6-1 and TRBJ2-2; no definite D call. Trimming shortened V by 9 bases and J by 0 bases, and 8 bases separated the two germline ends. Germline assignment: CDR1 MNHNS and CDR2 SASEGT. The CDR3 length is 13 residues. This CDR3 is CASSQTNTGELFF. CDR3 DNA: TGTGCCAGTAGTCAAACGAACACCGGGGAGCTGTTTTTT.

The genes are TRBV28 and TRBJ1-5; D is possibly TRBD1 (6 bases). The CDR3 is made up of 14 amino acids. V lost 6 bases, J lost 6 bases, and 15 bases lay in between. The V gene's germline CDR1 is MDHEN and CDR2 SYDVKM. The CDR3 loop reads CASSNTGLGQPQHF. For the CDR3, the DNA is TGTGCCAGCAGCAACACAGGGTTGGGTCAGCCCCAGCATTTT.

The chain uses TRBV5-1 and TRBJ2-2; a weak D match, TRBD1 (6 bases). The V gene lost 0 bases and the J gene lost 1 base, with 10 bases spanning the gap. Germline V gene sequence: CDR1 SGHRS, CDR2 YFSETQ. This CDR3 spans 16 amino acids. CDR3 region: CASSLEGTQNTGELFF. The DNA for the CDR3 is TGCGCCAGCAGCTTGGAGGGGACACAGAACACCGGGGAGCTGTTTTTT.

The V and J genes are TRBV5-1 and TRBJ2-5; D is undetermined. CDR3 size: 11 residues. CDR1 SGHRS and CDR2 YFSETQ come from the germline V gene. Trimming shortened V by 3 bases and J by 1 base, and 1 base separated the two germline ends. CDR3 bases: TGCGCCAGCAGCTCCCAAGAGACCCAGTACTTC. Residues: CASSSQETQYF. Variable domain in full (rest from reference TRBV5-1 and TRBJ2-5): KAGVTQTPRYLIKTRGQQVTLSCSPISGHRSVSWYQQTPGQGLQFLFEYFSETQRNKGNFPGRFSGRQFSNSRSEMNVSTLELGDSALYLCASSSQETQYFGPGTRLLVL.

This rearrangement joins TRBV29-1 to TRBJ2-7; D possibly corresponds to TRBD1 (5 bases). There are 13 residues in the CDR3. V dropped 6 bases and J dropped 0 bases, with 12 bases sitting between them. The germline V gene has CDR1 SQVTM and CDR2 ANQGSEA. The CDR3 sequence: CSVRPGHSYEQYF. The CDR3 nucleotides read TGCAGCGTCAGACCAGGGCACTCCTACGAGCAGTACTTC.

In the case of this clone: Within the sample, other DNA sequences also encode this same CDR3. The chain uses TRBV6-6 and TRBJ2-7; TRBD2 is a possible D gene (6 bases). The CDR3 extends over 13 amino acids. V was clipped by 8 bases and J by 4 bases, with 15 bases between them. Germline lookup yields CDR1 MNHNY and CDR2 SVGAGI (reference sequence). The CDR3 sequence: CASRESGSYEQYF. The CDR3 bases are TGTGCCAGCCGGGAGAGCGGAAGTTACGAGCAGTACTTC.

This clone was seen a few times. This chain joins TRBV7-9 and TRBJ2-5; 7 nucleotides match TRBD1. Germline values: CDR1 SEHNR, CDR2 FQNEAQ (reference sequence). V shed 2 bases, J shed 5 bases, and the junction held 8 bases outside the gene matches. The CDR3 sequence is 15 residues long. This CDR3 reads CASSLSPPGGETQYF. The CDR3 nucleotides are TGTGCCAGCAGCTTAAGTCCCCCAGGGGGTGAGACCCAGTACTTC.

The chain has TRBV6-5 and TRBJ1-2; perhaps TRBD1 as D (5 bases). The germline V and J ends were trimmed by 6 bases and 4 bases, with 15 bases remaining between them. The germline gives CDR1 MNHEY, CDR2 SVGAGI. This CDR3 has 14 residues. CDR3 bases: TGTGCCAGCAGACGGGGGGTTGGGATCTATGGCTACACCTTC. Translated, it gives CASRRGVGIYGYTF.

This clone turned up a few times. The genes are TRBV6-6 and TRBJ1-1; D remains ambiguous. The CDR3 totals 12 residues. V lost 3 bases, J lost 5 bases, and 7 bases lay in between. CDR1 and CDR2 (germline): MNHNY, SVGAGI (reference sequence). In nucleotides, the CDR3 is TGTGCCAGCAGTTATACTCGTACTGAAGCTTTCTTT. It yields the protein CASSYTRTEAFF.

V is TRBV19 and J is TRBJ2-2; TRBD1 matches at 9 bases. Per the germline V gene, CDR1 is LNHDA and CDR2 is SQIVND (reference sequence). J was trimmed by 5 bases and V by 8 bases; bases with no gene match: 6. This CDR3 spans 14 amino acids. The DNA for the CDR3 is TGTGCCAGTGGACAGGGGAGCAGAACCGGGGAGCTGTTTTTT. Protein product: CASGQGSRTGELFF.

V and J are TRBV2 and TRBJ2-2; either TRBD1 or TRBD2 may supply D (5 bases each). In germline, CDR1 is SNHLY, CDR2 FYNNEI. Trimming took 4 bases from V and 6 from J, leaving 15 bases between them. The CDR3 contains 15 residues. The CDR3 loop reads CASSVQGWGSGELFF. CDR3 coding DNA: TGTGCCAGCAGTGTCCAAGGGTGGGGGTCCGGGGAGCTGTTTTTT.

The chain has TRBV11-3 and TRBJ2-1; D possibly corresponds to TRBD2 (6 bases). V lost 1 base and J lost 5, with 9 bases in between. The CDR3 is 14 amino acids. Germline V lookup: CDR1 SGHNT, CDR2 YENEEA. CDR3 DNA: TGTGCCAGCAGCTTAGCCGGGAGCAACAATGAGCAGTTCTTC. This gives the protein CASSLAGSNNEQFF. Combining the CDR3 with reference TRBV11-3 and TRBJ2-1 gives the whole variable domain EAGVVQSPRYKIIEKKQPVAFWCNPISGHNTLYWYLQNLGQGPELLIRYENEEAVDDSQLPKDRFSAERLKGVDSTLKIQPAELGDSAVYLCASSLAGSNNEQFFGPGTRLTVL.

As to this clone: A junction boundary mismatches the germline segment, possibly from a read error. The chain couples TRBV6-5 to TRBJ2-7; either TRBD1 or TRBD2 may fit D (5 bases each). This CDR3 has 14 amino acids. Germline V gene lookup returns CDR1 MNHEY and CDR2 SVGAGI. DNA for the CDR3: TGTGCCAGCAGTTTGGGGGACCGAGCCTACGGGCAGTACTTC. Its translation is CASSLGDRAYGQYF.

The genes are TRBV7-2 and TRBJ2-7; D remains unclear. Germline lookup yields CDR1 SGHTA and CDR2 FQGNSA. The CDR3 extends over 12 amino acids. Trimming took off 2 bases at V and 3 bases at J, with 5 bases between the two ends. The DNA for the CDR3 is TGTGCCAGCAGCTTAATCAGCTACGAGCAGTACTTC. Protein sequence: CASSLISYEQYF.